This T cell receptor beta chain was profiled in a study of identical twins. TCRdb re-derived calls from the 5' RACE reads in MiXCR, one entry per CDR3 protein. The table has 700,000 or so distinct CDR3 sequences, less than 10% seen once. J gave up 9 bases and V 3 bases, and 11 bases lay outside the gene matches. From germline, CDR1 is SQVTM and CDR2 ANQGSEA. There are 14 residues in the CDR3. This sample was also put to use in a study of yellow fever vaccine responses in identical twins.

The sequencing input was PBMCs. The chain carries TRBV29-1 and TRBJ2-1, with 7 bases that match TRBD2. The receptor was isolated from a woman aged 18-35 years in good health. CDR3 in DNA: TGCAGCGTTGACGGAGGGGAGGGCCCCTTTGAGCAGTTCTTC. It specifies CSVDGGEGPFEQFF.